This T cell receptor (beta chain) was recovered during a study of CD4+ T cells in melanoma. Points on this clone: Its matching antigen is unknown.

The V gene lost 0 bases and the J gene lost 6 bases, with 14 bases spanning the gap. Germline V gives CDR1 SGHTA, CDR2 FQGTGA. This CDR3 comprises 15 residues. Study-wide results and limits: CD8+ T cell, macrophage and B cell function reportedly correlated with neoantigen-specific CD4+ T cells. Neoantigen-specific CD4+ T cells in melanoma reportedly had diverse differentiation states.

Profiled with immunoSEQ multiplex PCR; TCRdb holds only in-frame clones, not every one. The table lists about 140,000 clones, 80% to 95% of them singletons, with about 1.5% in the top ten. The genes are TRBV7-3 and TRBJ1-1; D perhaps matches TRBD1 (5 bases). This TCR derives from a human donor with melanoma. The CDR3, as DNA: TGTGCCAGCAGCTTAACGTACGGGGTAGGGGCTGAAGCTTTCTTT. This encodes CASSLTYGVGAEAFF.